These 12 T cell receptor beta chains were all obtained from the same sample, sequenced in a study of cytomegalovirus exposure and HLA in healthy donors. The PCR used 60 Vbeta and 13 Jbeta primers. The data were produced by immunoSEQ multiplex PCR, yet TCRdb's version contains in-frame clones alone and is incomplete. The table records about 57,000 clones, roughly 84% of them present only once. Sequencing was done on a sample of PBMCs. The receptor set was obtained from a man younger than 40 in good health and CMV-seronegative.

CDR3 coding DNA: TGTGCCAGCAGCGTGGGACACAACGCGAACACCGGGGAGCTGTTTTTT. Amino acid sequence: CASSVGHNANTGELFF. This chain links TRBV9 with TRBJ2-2; D possibly corresponds to TRBD1 (6 bases). Per the germline V gene, CDR1 is SGDLS and CDR2 is YYNGEE. V was trimmed by 2 bases and J by 0 bases, leaving 11 bases between them. CDR3 size: 16 residues. Drawing the rest from reference TRBV9 and TRBJ2-2, the complete variable domain is DSGVTQTPKHLITATGQRVTLRCSPRSGDLSVYWYQQSLDQGLQFLIQYYNGEERAKGNILERFSAQQFPDLHSELNLSSLELGDSALYFCASSVGHNANTGELFFGEGSRLTVL.

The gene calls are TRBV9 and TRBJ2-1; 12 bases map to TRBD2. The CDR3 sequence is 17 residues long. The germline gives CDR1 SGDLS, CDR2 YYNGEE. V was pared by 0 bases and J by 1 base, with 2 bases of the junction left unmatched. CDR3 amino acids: CASSVALAGGSYNEQFF. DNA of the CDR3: TGTGCCAGCAGCGTAGCGCTAGCGGGAGGGTCCTACAATGAGCAGTTCTTC.

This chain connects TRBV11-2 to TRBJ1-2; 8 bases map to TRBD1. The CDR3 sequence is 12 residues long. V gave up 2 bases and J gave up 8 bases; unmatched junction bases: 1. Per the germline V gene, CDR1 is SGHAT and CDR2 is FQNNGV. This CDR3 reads CASSLRQGGYTF. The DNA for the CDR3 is TGTGCCAGCAGCTTAAGACAGGGGGGCTACACCTTC.

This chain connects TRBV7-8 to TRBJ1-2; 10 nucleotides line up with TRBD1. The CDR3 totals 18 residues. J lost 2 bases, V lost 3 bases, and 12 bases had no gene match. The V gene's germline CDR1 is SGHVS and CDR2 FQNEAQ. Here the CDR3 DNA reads TGTGCCAGCAGCTTGACCCGGACAGGGGGAACCATAAACTATGGCTACACCTTC. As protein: CASSLTRTGGTINYGYTF.

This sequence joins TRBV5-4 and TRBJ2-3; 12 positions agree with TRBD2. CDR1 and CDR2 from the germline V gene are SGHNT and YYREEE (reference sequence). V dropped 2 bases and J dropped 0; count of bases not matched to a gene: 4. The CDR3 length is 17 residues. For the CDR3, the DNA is TGTGCCAGCAGCTTACTAGCGGGGGGCCCCAGCACAGATACGCAGTATTTT. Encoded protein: CASSLLAGGPSTDTQYF.

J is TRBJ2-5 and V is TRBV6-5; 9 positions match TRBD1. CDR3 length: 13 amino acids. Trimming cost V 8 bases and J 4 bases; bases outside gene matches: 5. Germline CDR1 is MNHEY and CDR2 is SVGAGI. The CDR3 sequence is CASREDRGETQYF. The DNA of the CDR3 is TGTGCCAGCCGAGAGGACAGGGGAGAGACCCAGTACTTC.

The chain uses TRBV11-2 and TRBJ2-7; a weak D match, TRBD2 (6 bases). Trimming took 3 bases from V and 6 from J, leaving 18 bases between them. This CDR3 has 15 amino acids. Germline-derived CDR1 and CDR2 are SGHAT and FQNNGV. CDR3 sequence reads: CASSFGGPPGLEQYF. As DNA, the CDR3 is TGTGCCAGCAGCTTCGGGGGACCCCCGGGTCTCGAGCAGTACTTC.

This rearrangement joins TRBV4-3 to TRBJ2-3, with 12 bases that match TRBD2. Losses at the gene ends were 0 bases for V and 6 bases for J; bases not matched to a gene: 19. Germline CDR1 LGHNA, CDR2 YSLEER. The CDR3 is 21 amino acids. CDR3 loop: CASSQDRLAGGSSGPEDTQYF. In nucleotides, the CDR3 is TGCGCCAGCAGCCAAGATCGGCTAGCGGGAGGGTCCTCCGGCCCCGAGGATACGCAGTATTTT.

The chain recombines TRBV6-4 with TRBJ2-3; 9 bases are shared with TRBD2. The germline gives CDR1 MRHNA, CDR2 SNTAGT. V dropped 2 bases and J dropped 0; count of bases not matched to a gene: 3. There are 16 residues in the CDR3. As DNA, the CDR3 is TGTGCCAGCAGTGACAAAGCGGGGGGAAGCACAGATACGCAGTATTTT. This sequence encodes CASSDKAGGSTDTQYF.

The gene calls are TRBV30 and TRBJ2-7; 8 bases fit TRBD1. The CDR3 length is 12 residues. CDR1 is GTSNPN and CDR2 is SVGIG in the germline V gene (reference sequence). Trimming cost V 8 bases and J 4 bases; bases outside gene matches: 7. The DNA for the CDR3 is TGTGCCGGCGACAGGGGTGGTTACGAGCAGTACTTC. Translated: CAGDRGGYEQYF.

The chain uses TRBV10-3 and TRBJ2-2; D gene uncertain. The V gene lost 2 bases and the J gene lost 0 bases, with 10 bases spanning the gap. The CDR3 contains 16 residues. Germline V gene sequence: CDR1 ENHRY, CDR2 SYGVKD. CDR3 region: CAISESQAPNTGELFF. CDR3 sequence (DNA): TGTGCCATCAGTGAGAGTCAGGCCCCGAACACCGGGGAGCTGTTTTTT.

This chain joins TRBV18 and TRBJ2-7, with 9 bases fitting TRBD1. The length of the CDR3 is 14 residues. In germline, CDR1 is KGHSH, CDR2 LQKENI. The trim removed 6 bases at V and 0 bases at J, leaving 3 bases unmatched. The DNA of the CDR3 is TGTGCCAGCTCCGAGACAGGGGGCTCCTACGAGCAGTACTTC. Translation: CASSETGGSYEQYF.